Presented here are 26 T cell receptor beta chains from one specimen sequenced in a study of T-cell reconstitution after alpha-beta-depleted transplantation in children. During its preparation, the TCRbeta library received unique molecular identifiers. From the PCR reads, TCRdb called clonotypes with MiXCR, one entry per CDR3 protein. The sample contains some 200,000 distinct CDR3 sequences, roughly 7.5% of which appear only once. The sample in question was PBMCs from the stem cell graft donor, obtained from the stem cell graft. The receptors originated from a human donor who donated a stem cell graft to a child with Wiskott-Aldrich syndrome.

As for this clonotype: The germline gene is not matched at one end of the junction; a read error may be the cause. This chain links TRBV4-3 with TRBJ2-3; 11 bases line up with TRBD2. The CDR3 extends over 19 amino acids. The germline V gene has CDR1 LGHNA and CDR2 YSLEER. The CDR3 sequence: CASGQEGPRLAGSTDTQYF. For the CDR3, the DNA is TGCGCCAGCGGCCAAGAAGGACCCCGACTAGCGGGGAGCACAGATACGCAGTATTTT.

Many counts were recorded for this clonotype. This chain uses TRBV12-3 or TRBV12-4 with TRBJ1-1; D is possibly TRBD1 (6 bases). The CDR3 has 14 amino acids. Deletions cut 5 bases from V and 8 bases from J, with 18 bases between. The CDR3 loop is CASSIGGLNREAFF. CDR3 bases: TGTGCCAGCAGTATAGGGGGGCTAAATAGAGAAGCTTTCTTT.

This clonotype showed up many times. The genes are TRBV5-1 and TRBJ2-7; D gene unclear. Trimming took 4 bases from V and 2 from J, leaving 10 bases between them. Germline CDR1 SGHRS, CDR2 YFSETQ. CDR3 length equals 13 residues. CDR3 amino acids: CASSTGLPYEQYF. CDR3 coding DNA: TGCGCCAGCAGCACGGGCCTTCCCTACGAGCAGTACTTC. The whole variable domain, filled in from reference TRBV5-1 and TRBJ2-7, reads KAGVTQTPRYLIKTRGQQVTLSCSPISGHRSVSWYQQTPGQGLQFLFEYFSETQRNKGNFPGRFSGRQFSNSRSEMNVSTLELGDSALYLCASSTGLPYEQYFGPGTRLTVT.

CDR3 residues: CASSLAGQTGQFF. CDR3 nucleotide sequence: TGTGCCAGCAGCTTGGCGGGACAGACCGGGCAGTTCTTC. The chain has TRBV5-4 and TRBJ2-1, with 7 positions matching TRBD1. The CDR3 is made up of 13 amino acids. Germline V lookup: CDR1 SGHNT, CDR2 YYREEE (reference sequence). With V trimmed by 0 bases and J by 12 bases, 6 bases remained unmatched.

This clonotype was seen repeatedly, ten times or more. The rearrangement joins TRBV9 to TRBJ2-1; TRBD2 agrees at 10 bases. The CDR3 consists of 15 residues. Germline CDR1 and CDR2: SGDLS and YYNGEE. V lost 4 bases and J lost 8; bases outside the gene matches: 9. This CDR3 reads CASSPIAGGRDEQFF. The CDR3 DNA reads as TGTGCCAGCAGCCCAATAGCGGGAGGCCGGGATGAGCAGTTCTTC.

This clonotype has at least ten counts. V and J are TRBV5-1 and TRBJ2-7; D might be TRBD1 (7 bases). In germline, CDR1 is SGHRS, CDR2 YFSETQ. The CDR3 extends over 15 amino acids. Trimming pared 1 base from V and 1 base from J, leaving 12 bases between. CDR3: CASSLLAGGSYEQYF. DNA for the CDR3: TGCGCCAGCAGCTTGCTTGCAGGGGGGTCCTACGAGCAGTACTTC.

This clonotype was counted at least ten times. This chain joins TRBV29-1 and TRBJ1-1; no firm D call. In germline, CDR1 is SQVTM, CDR2 ANQGSEA. The CDR3 is made up of 14 amino acids. V dropped 8 bases and J dropped 4 bases, with 20 bases sitting between them. CDR3 coding DNA: TGCAGCTTCGGACGGCCGGGTAAGACCACTGAAGCTTTCTTT. As protein: CSFGRPGKTTEAFF.

The rearrangement joins TRBV5-1 to TRBJ1-3; D is ambiguous. V gave up 0 bases and J gave up 4 bases, with 14 bases separating them. The germline V gene encodes CDR1 SGHRS and CDR2 YFSETQ. This CDR3 is built from 16 residues. CDR3: CASSLGLGSPGNTIYF. The CDR3, as DNA: TGCGCCAGCAGCTTGGGTCTGGGATCTCCAGGAAACACCATATATTTT. Together with reference TRBV5-1 and TRBJ1-3, the CDR3 gives the full variable domain: KAGVTQTPRYLIKTRGQQVTLSCSPISGHRSVSWYQQTPGQGLQFLFEYFSETQRNKGNFPGRFSGRQFSNSRSEMNVSTLELGDSALYLCASSLGLGSPGNTIYFGEGSWLTVV.

There are many counts of this clonotype. The gene calls are TRBV12-3 or TRBV12-4 and TRBJ2-3, with D unresolved. This CDR3 has 12 amino acids. V lost 7 bases, J lost 3 bases, and 8 bases lay in between. The DNA for the CDR3 is TGTGCCAGCACAGCAGCAACAGATACGCAGTATTTT. It codes for CASTAATDTQYF.

This clonotype was detected many times. The chain links TRBV28 to TRBJ1-1, with a tentative D call TRBD1 (5 bases). This CDR3 has 14 amino acids. CDR1 and CDR2 (germline): MDHEN, SYDVKM. V was clipped by 3 bases and J by 1 base, with 9 bases between them. CDR3 coding DNA: TGTGCCAGCAGTTTGGTCAGGGCGAACACTGAAGCTTTCTTT. Protein: CASSLVRANTEAFF.

This clonotype was detected many times. V and J are TRBV12-3 or TRBV12-4 and TRBJ2-5; no definite D call. The CDR3 runs 14 residues. V dropped 0 bases and J dropped 5 bases, with 10 bases sitting between them. CDR3 residues: CASSLANQVETQYF. CDR3 in DNA: TGTGCCAGCAGTTTAGCGAACCAAGTGGAGACCCAGTACTTC.

This clonotype was counted at least ten times. The CDR3 nucleotides are TGTGCCAGCAGCAGATTCAACTATGGCTACACCTTC. Residues: CASSRFNYGYTF. This chain joins TRBV12-3 or TRBV12-4 and TRBJ1-2; D is unresolved. V was trimmed by 6 bases and J by 2 bases, leaving 7 bases between them. There are 12 residues in the CDR3.

This clonotype was counted ten times or more. This rearrangement joins TRBV6-2 or TRBV6-3 to TRBJ2-1, with 8 positions matching TRBD2. V lost 8 bases to trimming and J lost 4 bases; unmatched junction nucleotides: 10. The CDR3 is 15 residues long. Germline CDR1 MNHEY, CDR2 SVGEGT. This CDR3 reads CASEETGGVYNEQFF. As DNA, the CDR3 is TGTGCCAGCGAGGAAACGGGGGGGGTGTACAATGAGCAGTTCTTC.

The sample holds many counts of this clonotype. The chain is built from TRBV5-1 and TRBJ2-1, with D maybe TRBD2 (7 bases). The ends were cut back, 0 bases at V and 7 bases at J, with 14 bases in the middle. CDR3 length equals 15 residues. The germline gives CDR1 SGHRS, CDR2 YFSETQ. CDR3 DNA: TGCGCCAGCAGCTTGGTCAAGAGCGGGACAAATGAGCAGTTCTTC. Amino acids: CASSLVKSGTNEQFF.

The gene calls are TRBV15 and TRBJ1-5; D unclear. The CDR3 extends over 13 amino acids. CDR1 is LNHNV, CDR2 YYDKDF, per germline (reference sequence). The V end was cut by 1 base, the J end by 9 bases, with 10 bases between. The CDR3 protein is CATSRGLRVPQHF. As DNA, the CDR3 is TGTGCCACCAGCAGAGGGTTGCGCGTGCCCCAGCATTTT. Full variable domain (rest looked up from reference TRBV15 and TRBJ1-5): DAMVIQNPRYQVTQFGKPVTLSCSQTLNHNVMYWYQQKSSQAPKLLFHYYDKDFNNEADTPDNFQSRRPNTSFCFLDIRSPGLGDTAMYLCATSRGLRVPQHFGDGTRLSIL.

This clonotype has ten or more counts. The rearrangement links TRBV7-9 to TRBJ2-2; D call uncertain. Germline CDR1 reads SEHNR; CDR2 reads FQNEAQ (reference sequence). The V end lost 4 bases, the J end lost 3 bases, and 6 bases lay between the germline ends. This CDR3 has 13 residues. The CDR3 DNA is TGTGCCAGCAGCTCCCAGGACACCGGGGAGCTGTTTTTT. It yields the protein CASSSQDTGELFF.

The chain is built from TRBV7-9 and TRBJ2-7; D gene ambiguous. CDR1 SEHNR and CDR2 FQNEAQ come from the germline V gene (reference sequence). V was cut by 4 bases and J by 4 bases, with 8 bases left in between. The CDR3 is 12 residues long. The CDR3 loop reads CASSSTLYEQYF. In nucleotides, the CDR3 is TGTGCCAGCAGCTCTACACTGTACGAGCAGTACTTC.

This clonotype was recorded a few times. The chain employs TRBV11-3 and TRBJ2-1; 7 nucleotides line up with TRBD2. The length of the CDR3 is 15 residues. Unmatched junction bases numbered 6, after V lost 4 bases and J lost 3 bases. Germline-derived CDR1 and CDR2 are SGHNT and YENEEA. CDR3 in DNA: TGTGCCAGCAGCTCCTGGGAGGGTCTCTACAATGAGCAGTTCTTC. This sequence encodes CASSSWEGLYNEQFF.

The sample holds many counts of this clonotype. The chain carries TRBV5-1 and TRBJ1-5, with D possibly matching TRBD1 (5 bases). This CDR3 comprises 14 residues. Germline V gene sequence: CDR1 SGHRS, CDR2 YFSETQ. V was cut by 0 bases and J by 5 bases, with 9 bases left in between. CDR3 in DNA: TGCGCCAGCAGCTTGGAGGGGCGCGATCAGCCCCAGCATTTT. Its translation is CASSLEGRDQPQHF.

The sample holds many counts of this clonotype. The V gene is TRBV6-5, the J gene TRBJ2-1; D might be TRBD2 (6 bases). Germline V gene sequence: CDR1 MNHEY, CDR2 SVGAGI. The CDR3 sequence is 16 residues long. Trimming removed 4 bases from V and 2 bases from J, with 15 bases in between. The CDR3 DNA follows: TGTGCCAGCAGTTTATCCAGCGGAGGGGCCTACAATGAGCAGTTCTTC. As protein: CASSLSSGGAYNEQFF.

The table lists this clonotype with a few counts. The chain is built from TRBV11-2 and TRBJ2-5; D unclear. The CDR3 is 14 residues long. Trimming pared 0 bases from V and 3 bases from J, leaving 8 bases between. Germline CDR1 reads SGHAT; CDR2 reads FQNNGV. This CDR3 reads CASSLDPTEETQYF. The CDR3 nucleotides are TGTGCCAGCAGCTTAGATCCTACAGAAGAGACCCAGTACTTC.

The chain employs TRBV7-8 and TRBJ2-3; 7 nucleotides line up with TRBD2. The length of the CDR3 is 17 residues. J was trimmed by 0 bases and V by 5 bases; bases with no gene match: 11. CDR1 and CDR2 (germline): SGHVS, FQNEAQ. CDR3 bases: TGTGCCAGCAGCGCAGGGACTACTTATTCCAGCACAGATACGCAGTATTTT. Protein: CASSAGTTYSSTDTQYF.

Ten or more counts support this clonotype. This chain uses TRBV12-3 or TRBV12-4 with TRBJ1-4, with D perhaps TRBD1 (6 bases). Deletions cut 5 bases from V and 8 bases from J, with 12 bases between. CDR3 size: 13 residues. The CDR3 loop reads CASSPKGEEKLFF. The CDR3 DNA sequence: TGTGCCAGCAGTCCCAAGGGGGAGGAAAAACTGTTTTTT.

This clonotype was recorded many times. The chain links TRBV4-3 to TRBJ1-2; D might be TRBD1 (6 bases). Germline values: CDR1 LGHNA, CDR2 YSLEER. The CDR3 has 15 residues. With 5 bases removed from V and 3 bases from J, the gap between germline ends came to 16 bases. Here the CDR3 DNA reads TGCGCCAGCAGCGAAAGTAGCAGGGGAGACTATGGCTACACCTTC. It is translated as CASSESSRGDYGYTF.

This clonotype appeared many times. This chain links TRBV14 with TRBJ1-4; a weak D match, TRBD1 (6 bases). V shed 5 bases and J shed 13 bases, with 20 bases lying between them. This CDR3 has 14 amino acids. The germline V gene has CDR1 SGHDN and CDR2 FVKESK. The CDR3, as DNA: TGTGCCAGCAGCACAGGGATCTCAAGTAACCGACTGTTTTTT. The encoded protein is CASSTGISSNRLFF.

This clonotype has a count of ten or more. The J gene is TRBJ1-2, the V gene TRBV29-1; unclear D gene. Germline CDR1 SQVTM, CDR2 ANQGSEA. This CDR3 has 11 residues. The V end was cut by 4 bases, the J end by 0 bases, with 3 bases between. CDR3 protein: CSVGANYGYTF. The CDR3 bases are TGCAGCGTTGGAGCTAACTATGGCTACACCTTC.